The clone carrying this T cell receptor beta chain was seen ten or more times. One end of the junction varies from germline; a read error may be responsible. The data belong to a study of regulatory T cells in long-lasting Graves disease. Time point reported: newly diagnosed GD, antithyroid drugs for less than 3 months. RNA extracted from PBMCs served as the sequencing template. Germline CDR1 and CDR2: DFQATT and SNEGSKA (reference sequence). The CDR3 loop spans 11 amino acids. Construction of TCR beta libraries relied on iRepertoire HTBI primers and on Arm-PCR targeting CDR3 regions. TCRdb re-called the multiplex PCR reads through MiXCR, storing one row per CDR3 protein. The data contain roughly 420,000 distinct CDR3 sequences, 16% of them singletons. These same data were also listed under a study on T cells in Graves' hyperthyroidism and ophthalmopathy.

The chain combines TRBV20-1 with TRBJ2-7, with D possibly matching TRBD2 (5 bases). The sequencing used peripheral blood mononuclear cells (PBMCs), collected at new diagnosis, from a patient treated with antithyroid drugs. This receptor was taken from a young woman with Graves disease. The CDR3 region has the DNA TGCAGTGCTAGTAGAAGGTACGAGGGAGACTTC. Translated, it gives CSASRRYEGDF.